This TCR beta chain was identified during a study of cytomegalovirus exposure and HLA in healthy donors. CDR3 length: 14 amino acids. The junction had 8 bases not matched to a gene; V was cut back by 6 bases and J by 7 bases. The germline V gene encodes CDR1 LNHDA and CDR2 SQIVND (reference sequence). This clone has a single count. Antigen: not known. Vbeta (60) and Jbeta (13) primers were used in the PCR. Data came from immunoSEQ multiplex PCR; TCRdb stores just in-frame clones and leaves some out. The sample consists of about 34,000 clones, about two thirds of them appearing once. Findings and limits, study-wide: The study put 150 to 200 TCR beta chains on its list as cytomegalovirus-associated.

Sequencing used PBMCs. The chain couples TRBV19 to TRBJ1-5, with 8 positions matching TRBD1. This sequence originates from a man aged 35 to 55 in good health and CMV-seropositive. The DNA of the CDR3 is TGTGCCAGTAGACTGACAGGGGTCAACCAGCCCCAGCATTTT. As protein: CASRLTGVNQPQHF.